This TCR beta chain was sequenced for a study of cytomegalovirus exposure and HLA in healthy donors. Study-level findings and limits: Based on reports, TCR beta sequences accurately predicted HLA-A and HLA-B alleles for most subjects. Investigators reported some 150 TCR beta chains as tied to cytomegalovirus.

With 60 Vbeta and 13 Jbeta primers, the PCR was carried out. Sequencing was performed with immunoSEQ multiplex PCR; in TCRdb, only in-frame clones are kept and a portion is missing. The table records approximately 120,000 clones, 60% to 85% of them present only once. A note on this clone: Its antigen is unidentified.

From germline, CDR1 is SGDLS and CDR2 YYNGEE. Trimming took 0 bases from V and 7 from J, leaving 10 bases between them. The CDR3 covers 13 residues. The sequence came from a female donor in good health and CMV-seronegative. The chain links TRBV9 to TRBJ1-2, with D possibly being TRBD1 (6 bases). The sequenced sample consisted of PBMCs. CDR3 in amino acids: CASSVEQGAGYTF. Here the CDR3 DNA reads TGTGCCAGCAGCGTAGAACAGGGTGCTGGCTACACCTTC.